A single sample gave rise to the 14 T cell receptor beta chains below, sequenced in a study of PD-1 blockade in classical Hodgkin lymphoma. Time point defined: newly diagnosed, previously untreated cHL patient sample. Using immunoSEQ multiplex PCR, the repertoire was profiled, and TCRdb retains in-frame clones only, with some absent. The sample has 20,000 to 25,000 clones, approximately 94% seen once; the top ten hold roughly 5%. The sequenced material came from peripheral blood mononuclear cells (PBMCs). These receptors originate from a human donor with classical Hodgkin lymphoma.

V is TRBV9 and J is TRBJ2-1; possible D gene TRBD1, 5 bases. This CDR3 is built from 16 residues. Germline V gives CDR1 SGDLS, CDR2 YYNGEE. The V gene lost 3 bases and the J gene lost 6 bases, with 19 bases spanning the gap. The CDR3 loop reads CASSGHPWGVSNEQFF. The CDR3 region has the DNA TGTGCCAGCAGCGGGCATCCGTGGGGCGTTTCCAATGAGCAGTTCTTC.

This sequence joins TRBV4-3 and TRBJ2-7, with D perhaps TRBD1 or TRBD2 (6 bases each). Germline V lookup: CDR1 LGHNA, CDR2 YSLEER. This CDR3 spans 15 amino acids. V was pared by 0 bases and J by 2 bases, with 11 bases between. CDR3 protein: CASSQEEGGPYEQYF. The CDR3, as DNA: TGCGCCAGCAGCCAAGAGGAGGGGGGCCCCTACGAGCAGTACTTC.

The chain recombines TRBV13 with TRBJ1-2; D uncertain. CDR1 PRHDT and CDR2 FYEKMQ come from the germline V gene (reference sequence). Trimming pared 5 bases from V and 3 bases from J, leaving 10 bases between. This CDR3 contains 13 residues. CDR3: CASSQGRDYGYTF. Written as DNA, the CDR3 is TGTGCCAGCAGCCAAGGCCGCGACTATGGCTACACCTTC.

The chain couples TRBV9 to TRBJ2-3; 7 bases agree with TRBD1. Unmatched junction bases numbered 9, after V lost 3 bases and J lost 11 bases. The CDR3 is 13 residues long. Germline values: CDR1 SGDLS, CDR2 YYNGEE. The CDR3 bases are TGTGCCAGCAGCGGGCCCGGGACAGATCGGCAGTATTTT. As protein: CASSGPGTDRQYF.

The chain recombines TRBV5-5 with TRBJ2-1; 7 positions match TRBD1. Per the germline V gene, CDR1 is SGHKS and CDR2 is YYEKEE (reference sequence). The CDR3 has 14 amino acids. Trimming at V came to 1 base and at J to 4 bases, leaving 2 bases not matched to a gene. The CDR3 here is CASSLWDSYNEQFF. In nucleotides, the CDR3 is TGTGCCAGCAGCTTGTGGGACAGTTACAATGAGCAGTTCTTC.

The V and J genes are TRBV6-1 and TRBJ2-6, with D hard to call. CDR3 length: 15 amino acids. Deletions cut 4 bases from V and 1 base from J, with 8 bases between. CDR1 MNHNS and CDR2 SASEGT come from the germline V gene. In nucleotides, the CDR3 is TGTGCCAGCAGTGCCGAGTCGTCTGGGGCCAACGTCCTGACTTTC. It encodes CASSAESSGANVLTF.

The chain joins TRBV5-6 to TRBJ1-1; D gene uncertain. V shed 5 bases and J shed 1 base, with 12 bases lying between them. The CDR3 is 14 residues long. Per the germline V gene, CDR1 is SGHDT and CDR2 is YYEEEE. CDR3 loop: CASSFRRGNTEAFF. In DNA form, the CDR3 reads TGTGCCAGCAGTTTCCGCCGGGGGAACACTGAAGCTTTCTTT.

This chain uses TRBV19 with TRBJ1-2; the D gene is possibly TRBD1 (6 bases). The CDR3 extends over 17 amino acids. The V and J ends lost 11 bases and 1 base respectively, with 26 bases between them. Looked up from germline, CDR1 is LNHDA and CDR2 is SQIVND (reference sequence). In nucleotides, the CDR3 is TGTGCCTTCAACGGGGGGGCGCAGGGGTCTCTTAACTATGGCTACACCTTC. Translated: CAFNGGAQGSLNYGYTF.

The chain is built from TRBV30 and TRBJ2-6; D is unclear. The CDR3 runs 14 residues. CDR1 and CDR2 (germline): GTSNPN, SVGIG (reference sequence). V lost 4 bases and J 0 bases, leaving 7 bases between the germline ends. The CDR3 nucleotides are TGTGCCTGGACTAGGTTCTCTGGGGCCAACGTCCTGACTTTC. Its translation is CAWTRFSGANVLTF. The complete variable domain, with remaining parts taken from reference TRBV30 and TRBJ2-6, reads SQTIHQWPATLVQPVGSPLSLECTVEGTSNPNLYWYRQAAGRGLQLLFYSVGIGQISSEVPQNLSASRPQDRQFILSSKKLLLSDSGFYLCAWTRFSGANVLTFGAGSRLTVL.

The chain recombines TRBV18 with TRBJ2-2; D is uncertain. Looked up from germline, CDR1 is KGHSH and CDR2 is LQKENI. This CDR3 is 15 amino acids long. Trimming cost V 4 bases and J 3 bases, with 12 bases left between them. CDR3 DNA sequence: TGTGCCAGCTCACGCCTCCTTGGGGACACCGGGGAGCTGTTTTTT. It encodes CASSRLLGDTGELFF.

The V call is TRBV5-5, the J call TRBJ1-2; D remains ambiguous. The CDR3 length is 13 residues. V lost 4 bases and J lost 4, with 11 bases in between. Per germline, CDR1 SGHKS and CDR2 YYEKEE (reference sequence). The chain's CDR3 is CASSPSRGYGYTF. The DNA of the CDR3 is TGTGCCAGCAGCCCCTCTCGGGGCTATGGCTACACCTTC.

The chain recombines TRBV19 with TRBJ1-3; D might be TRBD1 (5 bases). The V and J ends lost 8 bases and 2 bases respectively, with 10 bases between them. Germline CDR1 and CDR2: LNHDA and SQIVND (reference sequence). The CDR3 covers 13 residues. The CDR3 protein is CASPTVTGNTIYF. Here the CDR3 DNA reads TGTGCCAGTCCGACAGTTACTGGAAACACCATATATTTT.

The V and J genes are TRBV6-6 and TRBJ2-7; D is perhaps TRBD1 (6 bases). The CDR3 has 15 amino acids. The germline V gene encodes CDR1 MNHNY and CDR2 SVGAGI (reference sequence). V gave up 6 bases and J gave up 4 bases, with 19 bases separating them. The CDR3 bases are TGTGCCAGCAGCCCGCAGGGGCGGATGGTATACGAGCAGTACTTC. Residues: CASSPQGRMVYEQYF.

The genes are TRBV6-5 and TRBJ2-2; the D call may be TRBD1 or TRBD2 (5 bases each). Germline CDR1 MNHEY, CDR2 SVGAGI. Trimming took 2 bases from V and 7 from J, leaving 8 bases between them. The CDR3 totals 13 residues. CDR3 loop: CASSYGGVGELFF. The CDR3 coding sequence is TGTGCCAGCAGTTACGGGGGAGTCGGGGAGCTGTTTTTT.